This TCR beta chain is drawn from a study of blood T cell repertoires in COVID-19. Study-wide background: Samples taken during acute and convalescent COVID-19 were collected in the United States, Italy and Spain.

Germline lookup yields CDR1 LNHDA and CDR2 SQIVND (reference sequence). With 7 bases clipped from V and 3 bases from J, the junction kept 7 bases outside the gene matches. There are 15 residues in the CDR3. The data were produced by immunoSEQ multiplex PCR, yet TCRdb's version contains in-frame clones alone and is incomplete. The table records 250,000 or so clones, approximately 86% of them present only once. Sequencing was done on a sample of peripheral blood. The clonotype originates from a man aged 25-40 years with active or convalescent COVID-19. The chain carries TRBV19 and TRBJ1-1; 11 bases are shared with TRBD1. CDR3 residues: CASNPWDRGDTEAFF. For the CDR3, the DNA is TGTGCCAGTAACCCCTGGGACAGGGGGGACACTGAAGCTTTCTTT.